The present entry profiles one T cell receptor beta chain with its context. What it binds is not known. The table came from immunoSEQ multiplex PCR; TCRdb's copy has only in-frame clones and leaves some out. Counted here are thousands of clones, 95% to 99% occurring once; the ten biggest clones make up more than 0.4%. Deliveries were elective term cesareans at about 37-42 weeks, with no labor or membrane rupture. Excluded: fetal demise, active maternal HSV, known maternal HIV. Live Annexin V-negative naive CD3+CD8+CD45RA+CCR7+ T cells were sorted. This sample stems from a study of naive CD8 T cells in extremely preterm neonates. Study conclusions and caveats: Preterm infants showed shorter CDR3s, fewer N additions and less trimming than older groups. The authors flagged variable productive template counts in preterm samples.

The specimen sequenced was naive CD8+ T cells from cord blood. This receptor was identified in a newborn in good health.

The CDR3 loop reads CASLSGTSSYEQYF. The DNA of the CDR3 is TGTGCCAGCCTATCCGGGACTAGCTCCTACGAGCAGTACTTC. J is TRBJ2-7 and V is TRBV27; 8 positions agree with TRBD2. The CDR3 spans 14 residues. Trimming cost V 8 bases and J 0 bases; bases outside gene matches: 6. CDR1 is MNHEY, CDR2 SMNVEV, per germline (reference sequence).